Presented here are 16 T cell receptor beta chains from one specimen sequenced in a study of cytomegalovirus exposure and HLA in healthy donors. Researchers ran the PCR with 60 Vbeta and 13 Jbeta primers. The table came from immunoSEQ multiplex PCR; TCRdb's copy has only in-frame clones and leaves some out. The sample comprises approximately 280,000 clones, 86% of which are singletons, and 3% to 4% rests with the top ten. The specimen sequenced was PBMCs. All receptors derive from a man in his forties in good health and CMV-seropositive.

The chain links TRBV5-4 to TRBJ2-7, with TRBD2 matching over 7 bases. With V trimmed by 2 bases and J by 6 bases, 17 bases remained unmatched. Germline V gives CDR1 SGHNT, CDR2 YYREEE (reference sequence). The CDR3 sequence is 17 residues long. CDR3 coding DNA: TGTGCCAGCAGCTTTCGCCTAAAAAGGGCGGGAGCAGTCGAGCAGTACTTC. Its translation is CASSFRLKRAGAVEQYF.

The chain uses TRBV7-2 and TRBJ2-7; 7 bases line up with TRBD2. Germline V gene data show CDR1 as SGHTA and CDR2 as FQGNSA. V was clipped by 2 bases and J by 0 bases; unmatched bases: 7. CDR3 length: 16 amino acids. The DNA of the CDR3 is TGTGCCAGCAGCTTATCTTCTAGCGGATACTCCTACGAGCAGTACTTC. It specifies CASSLSSSGYSYEQYF.

This clone was picked up many times. The chain employs TRBV5-1 and TRBJ1-1; TRBD1 agrees at 9 bases. CDR1 is SGHRS, CDR2 YFSETQ, per germline. CDR3 length: 16 residues. J lost 5 bases, V lost 4 bases, and 12 bases had no gene match. This chain's CDR3 is CASSKRQGVEYTEAFF. Written as DNA, the CDR3 is TGCGCCAGCAGCAAGCGACAGGGGGTCGAATATACTGAAGCTTTCTTT.

The chain links TRBV30 to TRBJ2-7; tentative D call: TRBD2 (7 bases). Germline V lookup: CDR1 GTSNPN, CDR2 SVGIG (reference sequence). The V and J ends lost 8 bases and 6 bases respectively, with 20 bases between them. CDR3 size: 13 residues. The CDR3 DNA reads TGTGCCGTCAGGCCGGAGGGAGGGGGCGAGCAGTACTTC. This translates into CAVRPEGGGEQYF.

This clone was counted only a few times. The gene calls are TRBV6-5 and TRBJ1-2; TRBD1 matches 11 bases. CDR1 is MNHEY and CDR2 is SVGAGI in the germline V gene. This CDR3 is 14 amino acids long. Trimming removed 0 bases from V and 8 bases from J; junction bases left unmatched: 2. The CDR3 here is CASSYSRTGGGYTF. For the CDR3, the DNA is TGTGCCAGCAGTTACTCTAGGACAGGGGGCGGCTACACCTTC.

V is TRBV14 and J is TRBJ1-2; 7 bases align to TRBD1. V was clipped by 4 bases and J by 4 bases; unmatched bases: 6. CDR1 is SGHDN, CDR2 FVKESK, per germline. There are 14 residues in the CDR3. The CDR3 loop reads CASSPRQGGYGYTF. CDR3 DNA: TGTGCCAGCAGCCCGAGACAGGGCGGCTATGGCTACACCTTC.

This rearrangement joins TRBV7-9 to TRBJ2-2, with D possibly matching TRBD2 (6 bases). This CDR3 region has 15 residues. The germline CDR1 and CDR2 sequences are SEHNR and FQNEAQ (reference sequence). V lost 10 bases and J lost 7, with 22 bases in between. Here the CDR3 reads CAILLDPRGYGELFF. In nucleotides, the CDR3 is TGTGCCATTCTCTTGGACCCCCGGGGGTACGGGGAGCTGTTTTTT.

The gene calls are TRBV6-5 and TRBJ1-5; D perhaps matches TRBD1 (5 bases). The germline CDR1 and CDR2 sequences are MNHEY and SVGAGI. V dropped 0 bases and J dropped 3 bases, with 12 bases sitting between them. The length of the CDR3 is 16 residues. DNA of the CDR3: TGTGCCAGCAGTTACTCAAGGACAACTGTCAATCAGCCCCAGCATTTT. Translating gives CASSYSRTTVNQPQHF.

The chain carries TRBV30 and TRBJ2-5; 15 bases are a match to TRBD2. This CDR3 is 15 amino acids long. V shed 3 bases, J shed 5 bases, and the junction held 4 bases outside the gene matches. CDR1 is GTSNPN, CDR2 SVGIG, per germline (reference sequence). The CDR3 loop is CAWRTGTSGRETQYF. The CDR3 DNA sequence: TGTGCCTGGAGGACCGGGACTAGCGGGAGGGAGACCCAGTACTTC.

This clone was seen just once. This chain links TRBV15 with TRBJ2-1, with TRBD1 matching 7 bases. Germline V CDR1 and CDR2: LNHNV, YYDKDF (reference sequence). This CDR3 is built from 16 residues. The V and J ends lost 4 bases and 3 bases, in that order; junction bases with no gene match: 9. CDR3 sequence reads: CATSKQPGQNYNEQFF. The CDR3 nucleotides are TGTGCCACCAGCAAACAACCGGGACAGAACTACAATGAGCAGTTCTTC.

The chain recombines TRBV28 with TRBJ2-6; tentatively, D is TRBD1 (6 bases). The germline CDR1 and CDR2 sequences are MDHEN and SYDVKM. This CDR3 spans 16 amino acids. V lost 5 bases to trimming and J lost 1 base, with 12 bases between them. CDR3 amino acids: CASSLTGFSGANVLTF. The CDR3 bases are TGTGCCAGCAGTCTTACAGGGTTTTCTGGGGCCAACGTCCTGACTTTC.

This clone showed up just a few times. The V gene is TRBV6-5, the J gene TRBJ1-1; the match to TRBD1 covers 8 bases. J gave up 1 base and V 2 bases, and 3 bases lay outside the gene matches. From germline, CDR1 is MNHEY and CDR2 SVGAGI. The CDR3 runs 15 residues. The CDR3 here is CASSYTGTGNTEAFF. CDR3 DNA: TGTGCCAGCAGTTACACGGGGACAGGGAACACTGAAGCTTTCTTT.

The chain recombines TRBV7-3 with TRBJ2-1; 7 nucleotides align to TRBD2. J lost 0 bases, V lost 4 bases, and 6 bases had no gene match. Looked up from germline, CDR1 is SGHTA and CDR2 is FQGTGA. This CDR3 has 16 amino acids. CDR3 sequence: CASSSGLGLSYNEQFF. DNA of the CDR3: TGTGCCAGCAGCTCTGGACTAGGTCTCTCCTACAATGAGCAGTTCTTC.

The chain is built from TRBV6-4 and TRBJ2-2, with 9 bases identical to TRBD1. The ends lost 2 bases at V and 3 bases at J; junction bases unmatched: 7. The germline V gene has CDR1 MRHNA and CDR2 SNTAGT. This CDR3 spans 17 amino acids. Written as DNA, the CDR3 is TGTGCCAGCAGTGACCCACCTGGACAGGGGTACACCGGGGAGCTGTTTTTT. Residues: CASSDPPGQGYTGELFF.

V is TRBV28 and J is TRBJ1-2; a weak D match, TRBD1 (6 bases). Trimming stripped 6 bases from V and 8 bases from J, with 10 bases between. Per germline, CDR1 MDHEN and CDR2 SYDVKM. This CDR3 region has 11 residues. The CDR3 coding sequence is TGTGCCAGCAGGCACACAGGGGGCTACACCTTC. Its protein product is CASRHTGGYTF.

This chain links TRBV27 with TRBJ1-2, with a tentative D call TRBD1 (6 bases). Trimming stripped 0 bases from V and 2 bases from J, with 10 bases between. There are 15 residues in the CDR3. The germline gives CDR1 MNHEY, CDR2 SMNVEV (reference sequence). This chain's CDR3 is CASSLSFGTNYGYTF. CDR3 nucleotides: TGTGCCAGCAGTTTATCGTTTGGGACAAACTATGGCTACACCTTC.